This is a list of T cell receptor beta chains from one sample in a study of blood T cell repertoires in COVID-19. Profiling relied on immunoSEQ multiplex PCR, and the TCRdb table lists in-frame clones only, not all of them. This sample has around 400,000 clones, with 87% found just once. The sequencing sample was made of peripheral blood. Receptor source: a woman in her sixties or seventies with COVID-19, enrolled during active disease. Both conserved end residues are part of each CDR3. A D gene is named only where the DNA matches it firmly. Only part of the rows carry a size: once, few, many, or a class if the clone is expanded.

TRBV6-5	-	TRBJ2-5	-	TGTGCCAGCAGAGGAGCGGATCGGGAGACCCAGTACTTC	CASRGADRETQYF
TRBV6-5	-	TRBJ1-1	-	TGTGCCAGCAGTTACAGGGGTCAGCCGAACACTGAAGCTTTCTTT	CASSYRGQPNTEAFF
TRBV5-1	-	TRBJ1-4	TRBD1	TGCGCCAGCCGCACAGGGGCAACTAATGAAAAACTGTTTTTT	CASRTGATNEKLFF
TRBV9	-	TRBJ1-6	-	TGTGCCAGCAGCGGGGCCGGGCGGGGGGATTCACCCCTCCACTTT	CASSGAGRGDSPLHF
TRBV4-2	once	TRBJ2-3	TRBD2	TGTGCCAGCAGCCAAGATCCCCGGATAGCGGGGGCCGCAGATACGCAGTATTTT	CASSQDPRIAGAADTQYF
TRBV5-1	-	TRBJ2-1	TRBD2	TGCGCCAGCAGCTTGGGTTTTTGGGGTAGCGGGGGGAGAAATGAGCAGTTCTTC	CASSLGFWGSGGRNEQFF
TRBV2	-	TRBJ1-2	-	TGTGCCAGCAGCTCCGGGACAAGCTATGGCTACACCTTC	CASSSGTSYGYTF
TRBV7-8	-	TRBJ2-1	TRBD2	TGTGCCAGCGGGATAGCGGGGGCCTACAATGAGCAGTTCTTC	CASGIAGAYNEQFF
TRBV5-1	-	TRBJ1-5	-	TGCGCCAGCAGCGCGGACACAGGTAATCAGCCCCAGCATTTT	CASSADTGNQPQHF
TRBV5-1	-	TRBJ2-2	-	TGCGCCAGCAGCTTACGCGCCGTAAACACCGGGGAGCTGTTTTTT	CASSLRAVNTGELFF
TRBV6-5	-	TRBJ2-6	TRBD1	TGTGCCAGCAGTAAGGGGGCCTCTGGGGCCAACGTCCTGACTTTC	CASSKGASGANVLTF
TRBV10-2	-	TRBJ2-1	TRBD1	TGCGCCAGCAGGGAAGCGACAGGGTGGTATTGGGGCAATGAGCAGTTCTTC	CASREATGWYWGNEQFF
TRBV9	once	TRBJ2-2	-	TGTGCCAGCAGCGCCGGGGTGAACACCGGGGAGCTGTTTTTT	CASSAGVNTGELFF
TRBV3-1/TRBV3-2	-	TRBJ1-4	TRBD1	TGTGCCAGCCGGGACAGGCGCCTCGGCGGTGAAAAACTGTTTTTT	CASRDRRLGGEKLFF
TRBV4-1	-	TRBJ2-7	TRBD2	TGCGCCAGCAGCCAGGCGCCGGGGGGGCGGCACGAGCAGTACTTC	CASSQAPGGRHEQYF
TRBV7-9	once	TRBJ2-3	-	TGTGCCAGCAGCTTACTTGCGTTAAGCACAGATACGCAGTATTTT	CASSLLALSTDTQYF
TRBV5-1	once	TRBJ1-5	-	TGCGCCAGCAGCTTGAACTGGAATCAGCCCCAGCATTTT	CASSLNWNQPQHF
TRBV5-5	-	TRBJ1-2	-	TGTGCCAGCAGCCAAATTTCGGGAGCAGAATACACCTTC	CASSQISGAEYTF
TRBV5-1	-	TRBJ2-7	-	TGCGCCAGCAGTAGTACGGATAGTGGGGCCTTCTACGAGCAGTACTTC	CASSSTDSGAFYEQYF
TRBV3-1/TRBV3-2	-	TRBJ2-1	-	TGTGCCAGCAGCGACGATAAGGGGTGGGAGCAGTTCTTC	CASSDDKGWEQFF
TRBV19	-	TRBJ2-1	TRBD2	TGTGCCAGTAGTCTAGCGGGGGGTTCAGGATACAATGAGCAGTTCTTC	CASSLAGGSGYNEQFF
TRBV5-4	-	TRBJ2-1	TRBD2	TGTGCCAGCAGCTTGAAAGCGGGGGTAAATGAGCAGTTCTTC	CASSLKAGVNEQFF
TRBV4-1	-	TRBJ1-2	-	TGCGCCAGCAGCCAAGAAACAGGGCTTGATGGCTACACCTTC	CASSQETGLDGYTF
TRBV3-1/TRBV3-2	-	TRBJ1-2	-	TGTGCCAGCAGCCAAGTGGCGGGGAGTACGGGCTACACCTTC	CASSQVAGSTGYTF
TRBV7-9	-	TRBJ2-3	-	TGTGCCAGCAGCTTGATCAGGGGATCTAGCACAGATACGCAGTATTTT	CASSLIRGSSTDTQYF
TRBV11-2	-	TRBJ2-1	TRBD1	TGTGCCAGCAGCGCGAACAGGGGGCGGAATGAGCAGTTCTTC	CASSANRGRNEQFF
TRBV5-1	-	TRBJ2-2	TRBD1	TGCGCCAGCAGCTCGGGACAGTTGAACACCGGGGAGCTGTTTTTT	CASSSGQLNTGELFF
TRBV6-1	-	TRBJ1-5	-	TGTGCCAGCAGTGAAGGGTGGGGGCGGTATAGCAATCAGCCCCAGCATTTT	CASSEGWGRYSNQPQHF
TRBV6-1	once	TRBJ1-1	-	TGTGCCAGCAGTCAATCTACGGAGTTCAACACTGAAGCTTTCTTT	CASSQSTEFNTEAFF
TRBV18	-	TRBJ1-5	-	TGTGCCAGCTCACGCGTTAATAGCAATCAGCCCCAGCATTTT	CASSRVNSNQPQHF
TRBV2	-	TRBJ2-1	TRBD2	TGTGCCAGCAGCCTTGAGCGCGGGGGATACAATGAGCAGTTCTTC	CASSLERGGYNEQFF
TRBV7-2	few	TRBJ2-2	TRBD2	TGTGCCAGCAGTCTAGCGGTCCACACCGGGGAGCTGTTTTTT	CASSLAVHTGELFF
TRBV5-1	-	TRBJ1-6	-	TGCGCCAGCAGCTCCGGGTTGGGGGCGCGTTACTCACCCCTCCACTTT	CASSSGLGARYSPLHF
TRBV30	-	TRBJ1-6	TRBD1	TGTGCCTGGAGTGCGGGACAGGGGGCTAGGACCTATAATTCACCCCTCCACTTT	CAWSAGQGARTYNSPLHF
TRBV5-4	-	TRBJ1-5	-	TGTGCCAGCAGCCAGGGAGGTAGCAATCAGCCCCAGCATTTT	CASSQGGSNQPQHF
TRBV4-1	-	TRBJ2-7	TRBD1	TGCGCCAGCAGCCGGGACAGGGCCTACGAGCAGTACTTC	CASSRDRAYEQYF
TRBV11-2	-	TRBJ2-1	TRBD1	TGTGCCAGCAGCTCAGGGGGATCAGCGGTAAGCTACAATGAGCAGTTCTTC	CASSSGGSAVSYNEQFF
TRBV11-2	-	TRBJ2-2	-	TGTGCCAGCAGCTACGCCCCACGCGGGGGGGAGCTGTTTTTT	CASSYAPRGGELFF
TRBV18	-	TRBJ2-5	-	TGTGCCAGCTCCTTACTAAAACGGGGGCAAGAGACCCAGTACTTC	CASSLLKRGQETQYF
TRBV28	-	TRBJ2-2	-	TGTGCCAGCAGTTTGGGCGGACTGGACACCGGGGAGCTGTTTTTT	CASSLGGLDTGELFF
TRBV6-5	few	TRBJ1-1	-	TGTGCCAGCAGTTCCGGGCAGGGAGGGACTGAAGCTTTCTTT	CASSSGQGGTEAFF
TRBV6-5	-	TRBJ2-1	TRBD2	TGTGCCAGCAGTTCCCATAGCGGGGAGAACTACAATGAGCAGTTCTTC	CASSSHSGENYNEQFF
TRBV6-5	-	TRBJ1-2	-	TGTGCCAGCAGTTTCCGCAGACTGATGTCCTATGGCTACACCTTC	CASSFRRLMSYGYTF
TRBV29-1	once	TRBJ1-1	TRBD1	TGCAGCGTTCTGACAGGGGTAGTGACTGAAGCTTTCTTT	CSVLTGVVTEAFF
TRBV2	-	TRBJ2-3	TRBD2	TGTGCCAGCAGTGTCGGACTAGCGGGCAACACAGATACGCAGTATTTT	CASSVGLAGNTDTQYF